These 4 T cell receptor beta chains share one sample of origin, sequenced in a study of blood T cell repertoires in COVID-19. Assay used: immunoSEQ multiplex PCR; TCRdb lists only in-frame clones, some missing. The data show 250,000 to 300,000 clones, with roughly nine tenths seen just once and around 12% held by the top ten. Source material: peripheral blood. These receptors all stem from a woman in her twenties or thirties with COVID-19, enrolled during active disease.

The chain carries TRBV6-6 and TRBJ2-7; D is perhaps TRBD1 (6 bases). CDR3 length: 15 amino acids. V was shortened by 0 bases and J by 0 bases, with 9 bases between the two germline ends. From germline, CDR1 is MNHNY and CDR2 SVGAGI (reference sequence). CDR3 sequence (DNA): TGTGCCAGCAGTTACTCCGAGGGGGTCTCCTACGAGCAGTACTTC. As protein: CASSYSEGVSYEQYF.

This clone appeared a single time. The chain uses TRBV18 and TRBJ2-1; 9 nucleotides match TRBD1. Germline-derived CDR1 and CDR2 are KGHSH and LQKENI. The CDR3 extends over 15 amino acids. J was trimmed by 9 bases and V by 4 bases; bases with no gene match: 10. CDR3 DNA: TGTGCCAGCTCACTCGGACAGGGGTCCCTTGGTGAGCAGTTCTTC. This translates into CASSLGQGSLGEQFF.

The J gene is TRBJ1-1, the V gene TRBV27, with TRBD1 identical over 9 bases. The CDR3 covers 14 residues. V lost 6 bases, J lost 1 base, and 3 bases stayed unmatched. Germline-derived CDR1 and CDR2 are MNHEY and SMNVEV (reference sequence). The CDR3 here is CASRLDRGNTEAFF. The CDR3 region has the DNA TGTGCCAGCAGATTGGACAGGGGGAACACTGAAGCTTTCTTT.

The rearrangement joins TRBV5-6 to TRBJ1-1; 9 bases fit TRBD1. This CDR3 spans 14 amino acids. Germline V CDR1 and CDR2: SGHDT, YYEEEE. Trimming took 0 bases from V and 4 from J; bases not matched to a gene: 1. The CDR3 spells CASSLGQGGTEAFF. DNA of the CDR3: TGTGCCAGCAGCTTGGGACAGGGGGGCACTGAAGCTTTCTTT. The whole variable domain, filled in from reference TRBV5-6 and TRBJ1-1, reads DAGVTQSPTHLIKTRGQQVTLRCSPKSGHDTVSWYQQALGQGPQFIFQYYEEEERQRGNFPDRFSGHQFPNYSSELNVNALLLGDSALYLCASSLGQGGTEAFFGQGTRLTVV.